A single sample gave rise to the 14 T cell receptor beta chains below, sequenced in a study of OX40 agonist ivuxolimab in advanced cancers. Profiled with immunoSEQ multiplex PCR; TCRdb holds only in-frame clones, not every one. Found here are roughly 48,000 clones, roughly 84% of them singletons; the top ten hold 9.9%. Sequenced material: CD4+ or CD8+ T cells sorted from blood, taken in a trial of the OX40 agonist ivuxolimab. These receptors originate from an adult with an advanced solid tumor such as melanoma, head and neck, liver or kidney cancer.

The gene calls are TRBV19 and TRBJ1-5; maybe TRBD1 (6 bases). This CDR3 is built from 15 residues. V lost 6 bases, J lost 2 bases, and 14 bases lay in between. Germline V CDR1 and CDR2: LNHDA, SQIVND (reference sequence). The CDR3: CASSPGEWGNQPQHF. CDR3 coding DNA: TGTGCCAGTAGCCCAGGGGAGTGGGGCAATCAGCCCCAGCATTTT.

V and J are TRBV28 and TRBJ1-2; possibly TRBD1 for D (6 bases). The CDR3 loop spans 13 amino acids. V gave up 8 bases and J gave up 0 bases, with 10 bases separating them. CDR1 is MDHEN, CDR2 SYDVKM, per germline. Here the CDR3 DNA reads TGTGCCAGCGTCCCAGGGGCTAACTATGGCTACACCTTC. It is translated as CASVPGANYGYTF.

CDR3 bases: TGTGCCAGCAGTGACCGTCCGGGCGGGGCTAGCACAGATACGCAGTATTTT. Protein sequence: CASSDRPGGASTDTQYF. The chain carries TRBV6-4 and TRBJ2-3, with D perhaps TRBD2 (6 bases). The CDR3 consists of 17 residues. Trimming pared 2 bases from V and 0 bases from J, leaving 15 bases between. Germline CDR1 and CDR2: MRHNA and SNTAGT.

The V call is TRBV2, the J call TRBJ1-4; D is unresolved. CDR1 SNHLY and CDR2 FYNNEI come from the germline V gene. CDR3 length equals 14 residues. The ends were cut back, 5 bases at V and 0 bases at J, with 7 bases in the middle. CDR3 protein: CASSRLSTNEKLFF. The CDR3 nucleotides are TGTGCCAGCAGTCGTTTGTCAACTAATGAAAAACTGTTTTTT.

The chain carries TRBV7-2 and TRBJ2-7; 7 bases line up with TRBD2. J lost 5 bases, V lost 3 bases, and 10 bases had no gene match. The CDR3 covers 15 residues. In germline, CDR1 is SGHTA, CDR2 FQGNSA. This CDR3 reads CASSFLGRENHEQYF. The CDR3 coding sequence is TGTGCCAGCAGCTTTTTGGGGCGGGAGAATCACGAGCAGTACTTC.

This chain joins TRBV5-1 and TRBJ2-5, with D possibly matching TRBD2 (5 bases). Trimming pared 4 bases from V and 5 bases from J, leaving 9 bases between. This CDR3 contains 12 residues. Germline loops: CDR1 SGHRS, CDR2 YFSETQ. CDR3 residues: CASSLSGETQYF. The CDR3 DNA follows: TGCGCCAGCAGCCTGAGCGGCGAGACCCAGTACTTC.

The chain uses TRBV6-5 and TRBJ2-6; D is unresolved. The CDR3 runs 15 residues. Germline loops: CDR1 MNHEY, CDR2 SVGAGI. V was clipped by 3 bases and J by 1 base, with 7 bases between them. The CDR3 sequence: CASSYGWSGANVLTF. Written as DNA, the CDR3 is TGTGCCAGCAGTTATGGGTGGTCTGGGGCCAACGTCCTGACTTTC.

The CDR3: CASSRDRNYGYTF. The CDR3 coding sequence is TGTGCCAGCAGCAGGGACCGTAACTATGGCTACACCTTC. V gene TRBV11-2 combines with J gene TRBJ1-2, with a weak D call TRBD1 (5 bases). The CDR3 is 13 amino acids. V was shortened by 5 bases and J by 1 base, with 8 bases between the two germline ends. Per the germline V gene, CDR1 is SGHAT and CDR2 is FQNNGV.

The chain is built from TRBV5-1 and TRBJ1-2, with 12 bases matching TRBD1. CDR1 is SGHRS, CDR2 YFSETQ, per germline. J gave up 8 bases and V 1 base, and 9 bases lay outside the gene matches. This CDR3 comprises 16 residues. Here the CDR3 reads CASSLTGQGALKGYTF. Written as DNA, the CDR3 is TGCGCCAGCAGCTTGACGGGACAGGGGGCCCTCAAGGGCTACACCTTC.

J is TRBJ1-1 and V is TRBV2; TRBD1 matches 11 bases. This CDR3 has 15 amino acids. J was trimmed by 3 bases and V by 2 bases; bases with no gene match: 2. CDR1 SNHLY and CDR2 FYNNEI come from the germline V gene. The CDR3 sequence is CASSESGQGDTEAFF. DNA of the CDR3: TGTGCCAGCAGTGAATCGGGACAGGGGGACACTGAAGCTTTCTTT.

This clone is judged medium-sized. The V call is TRBV6-1, the J call TRBJ1-4; 8 bases fit TRBD1. The CDR3 consists of 15 residues. V was clipped by 2 bases and J by 4 bases; unmatched bases: 3. CDR1 MNHNS and CDR2 SASEGT come from the germline V gene. The CDR3 DNA reads as TGTGCCAGCAGTGAAAACAGGGGGGGTAATGAAAAACTGTTTTTT. It yields the protein CASSENRGGNEKLFF.

The V gene is TRBV5-1, the J gene TRBJ2-1, with 13 bases fitting TRBD2. CDR3 length: 16 residues. The V and J ends lost 0 bases and 10 bases, in that order; junction bases with no gene match: 7. Germline V CDR1 and CDR2: SGHRS, YFSETQ. The chain's CDR3 is CASSLEGLAGAGEQFF. The CDR3, as DNA: TGCGCCAGCAGCTTGGAAGGACTAGCGGGAGCAGGGGAGCAGTTCTTC.

V is TRBV30 and J is TRBJ1-6; 10 positions match TRBD1. The germline CDR1 and CDR2 sequences are GTSNPN and SVGIG (reference sequence). The CDR3 contains 13 residues. J lost 8 bases, V lost 7 bases, and 5 bases had no gene match. In DNA, the CDR3 is TGTGCCTCGACAGGGGGCGCAGATTCACCCCTCCACTTT. Translation: CASTGGADSPLHF.

The chain joins TRBV19 to TRBJ1-1; 7 bases align to TRBD1. This CDR3 region has 14 residues. Trimming cost V 9 bases and J 0 bases; bases outside gene matches: 7. Germline V gene data show CDR1 as LNHDA and CDR2 as SQIVND (reference sequence). The CDR3 DNA reads as TGTGCCAGCACAACGGGACAGTTGAACACTGAAGCTTTCTTT. Its translation: CASTTGQLNTEAFF.